This note documents a single TCR beta chain sequence. Germline CDR1 is LGHNA and CDR2 is YNFKEQ. V gave up 0 bases and J gave up 2 bases; unmatched junction bases: 7. This CDR3 has 18 residues. The source of the sample is a study of T cell changes during pregnancy in multiple sclerosis. Sequencing used immunoSEQ multiplex PCR; TCRdb keeps in-frame clones, though not all of them. The sample yields roughly 57,000 clones, approximately 94% seen once. This chain joins TRBV4-2 and TRBJ2-2; TRBD2 matches 9 bases. The origin of this receptor is a female donor with multiple sclerosis, enrolled in a pregnancy study. Source: CD8+ T cells from peripheral blood mononuclear cells, taken after pregnancy. The CDR3 loop reads CASSQDRASGVNTGELFF. The CDR3 DNA is TGTGCCAGCAGCCAAGATCGGGCTAGCGGGGTTAACACCGGGGAGCTGTTTTTT.